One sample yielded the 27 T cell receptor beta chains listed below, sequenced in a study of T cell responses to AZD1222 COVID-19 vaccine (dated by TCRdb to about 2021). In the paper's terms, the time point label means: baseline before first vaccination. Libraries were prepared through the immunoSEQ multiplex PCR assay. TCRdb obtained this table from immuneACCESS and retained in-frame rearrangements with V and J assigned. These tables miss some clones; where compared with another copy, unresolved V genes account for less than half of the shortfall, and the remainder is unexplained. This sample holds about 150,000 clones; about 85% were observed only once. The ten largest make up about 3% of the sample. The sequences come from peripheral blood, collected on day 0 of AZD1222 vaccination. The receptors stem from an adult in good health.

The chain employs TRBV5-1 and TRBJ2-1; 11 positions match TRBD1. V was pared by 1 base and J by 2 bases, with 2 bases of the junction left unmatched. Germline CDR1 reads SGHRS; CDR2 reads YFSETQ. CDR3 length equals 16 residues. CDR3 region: CASSLRTGGAYNEQFF. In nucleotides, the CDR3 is TGCGCCAGCAGCTTGAGGACAGGGGGCGCCTACAATGAGCAGTTCTTC.

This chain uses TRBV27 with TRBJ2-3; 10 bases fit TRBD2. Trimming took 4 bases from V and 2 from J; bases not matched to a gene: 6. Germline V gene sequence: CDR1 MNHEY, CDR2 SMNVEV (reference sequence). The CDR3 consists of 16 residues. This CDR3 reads CASSYLAGEFTDTQYF. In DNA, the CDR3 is TGTGCCAGCAGTTATCTAGCGGGGGAATTCACAGATACGCAGTATTTT.

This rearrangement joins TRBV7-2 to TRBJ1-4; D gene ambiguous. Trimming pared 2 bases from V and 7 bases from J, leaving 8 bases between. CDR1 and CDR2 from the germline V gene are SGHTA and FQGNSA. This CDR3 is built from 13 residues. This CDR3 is CASSLNPREKLFF. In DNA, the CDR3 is TGTGCCAGCAGCTTAAATCCGCGTGAAAAACTGTTTTTT.

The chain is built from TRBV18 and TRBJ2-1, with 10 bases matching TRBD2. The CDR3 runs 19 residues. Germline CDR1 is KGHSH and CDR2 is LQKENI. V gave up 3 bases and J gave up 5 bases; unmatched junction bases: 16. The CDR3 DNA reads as TGTGCCAGCTCACCGCGACAAACGACTGGACTAGCGGCGCACAATGAGCAGTTCTTC. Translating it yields CASSPRQTTGLAAHNEQFF.

CDR3 in amino acids: CASSNAGGHGTGELFF. The CDR3 DNA sequence: TGTGCCAGCAGCAATGCGGGAGGCCATGGCACCGGGGAGCTGTTTTTT. The chain has TRBV21-1 and TRBJ2-2; the table's TRBD2 call for D was not verified on the DNA. TRBV21-1 is tagged as a pseudogene. The length of the CDR3 is 16 residues.

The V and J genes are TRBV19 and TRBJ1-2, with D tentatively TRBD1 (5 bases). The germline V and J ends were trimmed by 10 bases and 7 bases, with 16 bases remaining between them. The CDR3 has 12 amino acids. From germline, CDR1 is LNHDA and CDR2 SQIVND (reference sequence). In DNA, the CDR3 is TGTGCCACCCACCGGGGGGAGGGTGGCTACACCTTC. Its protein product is CATHRGEGGYTF. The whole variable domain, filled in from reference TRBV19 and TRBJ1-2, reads DGGITQSPKYLFRKEGQNVTLSCEQNLNHDAMYWYRQDPGQGLRLIYYSQIVNDFQKGDIAEGYSVSREKKESFPLTVTSAQKNPTAFYLCATHRGEGGYTFGSGTRLTVV.

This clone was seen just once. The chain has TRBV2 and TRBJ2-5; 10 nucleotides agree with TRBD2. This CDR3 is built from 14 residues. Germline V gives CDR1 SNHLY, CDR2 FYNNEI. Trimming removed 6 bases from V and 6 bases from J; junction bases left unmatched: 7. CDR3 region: CASSAGTSVKTQYF. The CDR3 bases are TGTGCCAGCAGCGCCGGGACTAGCGTAAAGACCCAGTACTTC.

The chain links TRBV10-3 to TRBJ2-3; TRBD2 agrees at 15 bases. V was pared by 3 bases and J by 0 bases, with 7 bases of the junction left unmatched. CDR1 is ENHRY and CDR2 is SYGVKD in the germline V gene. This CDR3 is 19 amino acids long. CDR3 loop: CAISEHGLAGGQSTDTQYF. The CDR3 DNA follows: TGTGCCATCAGTGAACACGGACTAGCGGGAGGGCAAAGCACAGATACGCAGTATTTT.

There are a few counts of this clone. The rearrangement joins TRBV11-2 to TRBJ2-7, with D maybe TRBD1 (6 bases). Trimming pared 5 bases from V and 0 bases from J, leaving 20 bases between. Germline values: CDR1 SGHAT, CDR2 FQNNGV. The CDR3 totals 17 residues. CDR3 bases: TGTGCCAGCAGCGTCTCAGCGGACAGTTACTACTCCTACGAGCAGTACTTC. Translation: CASSVSADSYYSYEQYF.

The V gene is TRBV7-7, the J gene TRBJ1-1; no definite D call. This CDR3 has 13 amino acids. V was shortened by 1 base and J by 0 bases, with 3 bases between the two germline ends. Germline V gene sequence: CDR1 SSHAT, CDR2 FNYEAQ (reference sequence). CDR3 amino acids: CASSLEMNTEAFF. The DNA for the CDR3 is TGTGCCAGCAGCTTAGAGATGAACACTGAAGCTTTCTTT.

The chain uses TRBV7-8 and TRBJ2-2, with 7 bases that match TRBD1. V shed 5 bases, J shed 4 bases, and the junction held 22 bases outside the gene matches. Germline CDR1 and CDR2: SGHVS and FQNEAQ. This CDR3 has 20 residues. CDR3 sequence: CASSTRGAVTGDGSTGELFF. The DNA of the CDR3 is TGTGCCAGCAGCACCCGTGGGGCCGTTACAGGGGATGGTAGCACCGGGGAGCTGTTTTTT.

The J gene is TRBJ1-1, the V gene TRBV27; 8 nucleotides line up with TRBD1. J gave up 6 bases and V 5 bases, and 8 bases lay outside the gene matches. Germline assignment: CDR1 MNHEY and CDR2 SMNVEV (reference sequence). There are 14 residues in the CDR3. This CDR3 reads CASSRQGLLAEAFF. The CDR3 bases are TGTGCCAGCAGTCGACAGGGGTTGCTCGCTGAAGCTTTCTTT.

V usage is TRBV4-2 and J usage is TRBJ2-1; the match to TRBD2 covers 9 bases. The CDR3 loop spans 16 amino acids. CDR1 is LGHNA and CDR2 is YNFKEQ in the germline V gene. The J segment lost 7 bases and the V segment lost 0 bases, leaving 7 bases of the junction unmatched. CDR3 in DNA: TGTGCCAGCAGCCAAGATGATGAGCGGGGGGTAAATGAGCAGTTCTTC. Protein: CASSQDDERGVNEQFF.

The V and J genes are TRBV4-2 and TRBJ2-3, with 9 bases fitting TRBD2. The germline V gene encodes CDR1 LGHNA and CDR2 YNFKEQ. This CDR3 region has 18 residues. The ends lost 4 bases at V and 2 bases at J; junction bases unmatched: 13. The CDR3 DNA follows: TGTGCCAGCAGCCTCCAATACCTGACTAGCGGCCTCACAGATACGCAGTATTTT. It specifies CASSLQYLTSGLTDTQYF.

The CDR3 protein is CSAGDEVDTEAFF. CDR3 nucleotide sequence: TGCAGCGCAGGGGATGAGGTGGACACTGAAGCTTTCTTT. The chain carries TRBV29-1 and TRBJ1-1; D is possibly TRBD1 (6 bases). Germline CDR1 reads SQVTM; CDR2 reads ANQGSEA. The CDR3 contains 13 residues. The V end was cut by 7 bases, the J end by 3 bases, with 15 bases between.

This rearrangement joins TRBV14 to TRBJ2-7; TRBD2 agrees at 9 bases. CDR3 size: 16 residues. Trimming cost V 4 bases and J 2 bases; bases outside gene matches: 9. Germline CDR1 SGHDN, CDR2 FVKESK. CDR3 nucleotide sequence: TGTGCCAGCAGCCCTCCAAGGGCGGGAGGGACCTACGAGCAGTACTTC. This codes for CASSPPRAGGTYEQYF.

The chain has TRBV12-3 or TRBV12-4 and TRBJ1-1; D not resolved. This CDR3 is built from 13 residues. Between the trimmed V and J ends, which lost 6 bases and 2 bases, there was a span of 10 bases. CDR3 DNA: TGTGCCAGCAGCGGACGGATTAACACTGAAGCTTTCTTT. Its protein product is CASSGRINTEAFF.

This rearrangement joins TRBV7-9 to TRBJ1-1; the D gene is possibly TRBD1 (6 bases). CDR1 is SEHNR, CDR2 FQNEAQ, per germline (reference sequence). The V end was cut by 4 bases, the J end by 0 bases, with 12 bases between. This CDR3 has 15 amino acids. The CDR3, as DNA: TGTGCCAGCAGCTCCGGACGGGACATGAACACTGAAGCTTTCTTT. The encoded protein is CASSSGRDMNTEAFF.

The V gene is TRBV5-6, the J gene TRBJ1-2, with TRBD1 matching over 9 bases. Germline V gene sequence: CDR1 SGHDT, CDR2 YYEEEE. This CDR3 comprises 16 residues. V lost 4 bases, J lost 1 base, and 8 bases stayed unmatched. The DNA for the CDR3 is TGTGCCAGCAGCCCTGGTAGGGACAGGGTTAACTATGGCTACACCTTC. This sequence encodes CASSPGRDRVNYGYTF.

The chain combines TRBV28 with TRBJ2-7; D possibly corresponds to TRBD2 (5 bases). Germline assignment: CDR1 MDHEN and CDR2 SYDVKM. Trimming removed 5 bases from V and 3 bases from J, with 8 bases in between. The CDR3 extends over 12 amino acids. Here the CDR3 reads CASSSGRYEQYF. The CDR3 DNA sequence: TGTGCCAGCAGTAGCGGACGCTACGAGCAGTACTTC.

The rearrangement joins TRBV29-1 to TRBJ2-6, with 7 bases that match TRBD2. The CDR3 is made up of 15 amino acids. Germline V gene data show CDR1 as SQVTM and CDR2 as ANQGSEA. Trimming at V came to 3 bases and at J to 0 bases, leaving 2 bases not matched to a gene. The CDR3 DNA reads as TGCAGCGTTGAGTGGGGGGGCTCTGGGGCCAACGTCCTGACTTTC. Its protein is CSVEWGGSGANVLTF.

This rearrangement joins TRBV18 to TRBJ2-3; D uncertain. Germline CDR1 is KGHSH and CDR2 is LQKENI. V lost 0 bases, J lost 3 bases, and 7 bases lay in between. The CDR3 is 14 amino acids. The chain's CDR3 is CASSPPFATDTQYF. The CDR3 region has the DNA TGTGCCAGCTCACCACCCTTTGCGACAGATACGCAGTATTTT.

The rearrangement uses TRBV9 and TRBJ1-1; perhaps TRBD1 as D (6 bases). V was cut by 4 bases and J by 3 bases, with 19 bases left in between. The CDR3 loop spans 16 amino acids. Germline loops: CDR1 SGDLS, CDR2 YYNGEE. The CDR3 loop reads CASSPAIRGWDTEAFF. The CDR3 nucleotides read TGTGCCAGCAGCCCGGCGATAAGGGGGTGGGACACTGAAGCTTTCTTT.

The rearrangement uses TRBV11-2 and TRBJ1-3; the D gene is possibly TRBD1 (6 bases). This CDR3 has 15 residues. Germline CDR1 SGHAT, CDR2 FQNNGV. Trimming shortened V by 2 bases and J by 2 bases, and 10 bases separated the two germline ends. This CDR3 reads CASSLHPGAGNTIYF. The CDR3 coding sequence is TGTGCCAGCAGCTTACATCCAGGGGCTGGAAACACCATATATTTT.

The CDR3: CASSERQGEIGYTF. CDR3 DNA: TGTGCCAGCAGTGAACGGCAGGGGGAGATTGGCTACACCTTC. This sequence joins TRBV6-1 and TRBJ1-2, with 7 bases matching TRBD1. Germline V gene data show CDR1 as MNHNS and CDR2 as SASEGT. This CDR3 contains 14 residues. Trimming took 2 bases from V and 7 from J; bases not matched to a gene: 7.

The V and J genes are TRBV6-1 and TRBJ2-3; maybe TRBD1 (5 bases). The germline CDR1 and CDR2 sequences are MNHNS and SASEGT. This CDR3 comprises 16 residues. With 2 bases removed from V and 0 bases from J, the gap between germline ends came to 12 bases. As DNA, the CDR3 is TGTGCCAGCAGTGAATTTCAGGGAACTAGCACAGATACGCAGTATTTT. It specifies CASSEFQGTSTDTQYF.

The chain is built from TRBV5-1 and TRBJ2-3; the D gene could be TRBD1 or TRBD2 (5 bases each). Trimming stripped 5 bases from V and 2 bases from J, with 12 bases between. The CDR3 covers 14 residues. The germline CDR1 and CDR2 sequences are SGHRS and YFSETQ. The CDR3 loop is CASSQGSVTDTQYF. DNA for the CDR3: TGCGCCAGCAGTCAGGGTAGCGTCACAGATACGCAGTATTTT. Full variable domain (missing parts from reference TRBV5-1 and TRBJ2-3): KAGVTQTPRYLIKTRGQQVTLSCSPISGHRSVSWYQQTPGQGLQFLFEYFSETQRNKGNFPGRFSGRQFSNSRSEMNVSTLELGDSALYLCASSQGSVTDTQYFGPGTRLTVL.